This TCR beta chain was profiled in a study of blood T cell repertoires in COVID-19. Profiled with immunoSEQ multiplex PCR; TCRdb holds only in-frame clones, not every one. This sample yields 160,000 or so clones, of which roughly 87% are seen a single time; 3.9% belongs to the top ten. V was shortened by 4 bases and J by 5 bases, with 14 bases between the two germline ends. The V gene's germline CDR1 is WNHNN and CDR2 SYGVQD (reference sequence). This CDR3 comprises 14 residues. This TCR was recovered from an older woman who had recovered from COVID-19. Sequenced: peripheral blood. The J gene is TRBJ2-5, the V gene TRBV10-1; D perhaps matches TRBD2 (7 bases). The CDR3 sequence is CASSAGGPGETQYF. CDR3 coding DNA: TGCGCCAGCAGTGCCGGGGGGCCTGGGGAGACCCAGTACTTC.